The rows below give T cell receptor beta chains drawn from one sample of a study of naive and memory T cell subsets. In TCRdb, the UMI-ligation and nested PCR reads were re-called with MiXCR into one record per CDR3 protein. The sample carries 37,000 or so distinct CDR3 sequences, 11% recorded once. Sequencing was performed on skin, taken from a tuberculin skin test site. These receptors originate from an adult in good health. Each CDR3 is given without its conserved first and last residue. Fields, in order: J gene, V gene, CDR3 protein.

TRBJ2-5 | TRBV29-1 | SVAEGAVETQY
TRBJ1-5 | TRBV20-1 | SARQGRHQPQH
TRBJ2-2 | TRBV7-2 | ASSLRQGHGGELF
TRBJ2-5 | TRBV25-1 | ASSPPVGQGSETQY
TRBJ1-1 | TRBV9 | ASSVGGHTEAF
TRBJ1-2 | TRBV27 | ASSFSPWGFGYGYT
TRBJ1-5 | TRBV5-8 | ASRPTGVSNQPQH
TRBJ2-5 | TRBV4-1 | ASSTAGERETQY
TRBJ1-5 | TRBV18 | ASSPPGTGGKGGNQPQH
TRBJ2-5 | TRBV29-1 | SVGIAGGLETQY
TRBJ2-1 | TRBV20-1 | SASSGTYNEQF
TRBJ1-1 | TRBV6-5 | ASSYSWTGDTEAF
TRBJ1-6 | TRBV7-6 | ASSLEVGSPLH
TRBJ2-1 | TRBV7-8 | ASRGVGYNEQF
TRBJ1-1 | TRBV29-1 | SVDLGTLNTEAF
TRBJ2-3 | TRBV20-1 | SARTSTLAGGQDTQY
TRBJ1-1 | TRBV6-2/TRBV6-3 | ASSYSTTGLETEAF
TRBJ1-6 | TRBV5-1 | ASSPPGPNSPLH
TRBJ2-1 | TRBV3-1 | ASSQDIVADSYNEQF
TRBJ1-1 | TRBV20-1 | SATGRMNTEAF
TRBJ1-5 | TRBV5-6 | ASSLWTGSSQPQH
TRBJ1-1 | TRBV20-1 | SASPLEWEGIGTEAF
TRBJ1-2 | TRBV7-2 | ASSFGQRYGDT
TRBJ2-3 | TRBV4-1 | ASSQDLSTDTQY
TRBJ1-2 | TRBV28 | ASSLTDYYGYT
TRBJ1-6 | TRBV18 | ASSPPGQVYNSPLH
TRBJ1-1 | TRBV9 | ASSVGDPGGLNTEAF
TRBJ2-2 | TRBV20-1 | SARAEAPGTGELF
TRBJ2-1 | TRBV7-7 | ASSSAPGDNEQF
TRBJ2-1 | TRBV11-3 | ASSNPGANEQF
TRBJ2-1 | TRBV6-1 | ASSFRTGTNSYNEQF
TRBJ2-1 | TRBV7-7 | ASSFGTGVMDEQF
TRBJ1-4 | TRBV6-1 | ASRLGQGEKLF
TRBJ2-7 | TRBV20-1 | SAQQGNEQY
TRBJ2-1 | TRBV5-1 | ASSSTSGIYNEQF
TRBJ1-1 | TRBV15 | ATSRAGNRVLRLNTEAF
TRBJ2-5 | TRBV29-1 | SVEKGNQGGGVETQY
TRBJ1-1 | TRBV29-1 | SVSGTSTEAF
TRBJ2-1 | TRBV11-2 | ASSLEVGLEQF
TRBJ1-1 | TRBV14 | ASSQDLGGLNTEAF
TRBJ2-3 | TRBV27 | ASSLSGTGSADTQY
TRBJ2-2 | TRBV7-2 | ASSGRPRTSGRAGNTGELF
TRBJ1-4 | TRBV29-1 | SAANLGQEKLF
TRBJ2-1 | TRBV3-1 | ASSRQGNEQF
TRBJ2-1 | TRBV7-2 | ASSLAHWESSYNEQF
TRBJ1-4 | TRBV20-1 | SARDPVDGKLF
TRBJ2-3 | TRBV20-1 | SARWTDRDTQY
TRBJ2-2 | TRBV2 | ASSELTNTGELF
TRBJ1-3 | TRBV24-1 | ATSDPLSYSGNTIY
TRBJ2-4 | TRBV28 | ASSFTAGWSVENIQY
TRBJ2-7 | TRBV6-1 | ASSASRGYEQY
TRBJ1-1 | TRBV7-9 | ASSLTGGFTEAF
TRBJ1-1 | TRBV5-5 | ASSGTGGAGTEAF
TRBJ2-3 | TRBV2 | ASGGANTQY
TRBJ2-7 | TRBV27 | ASSSNFPGQGYEQY